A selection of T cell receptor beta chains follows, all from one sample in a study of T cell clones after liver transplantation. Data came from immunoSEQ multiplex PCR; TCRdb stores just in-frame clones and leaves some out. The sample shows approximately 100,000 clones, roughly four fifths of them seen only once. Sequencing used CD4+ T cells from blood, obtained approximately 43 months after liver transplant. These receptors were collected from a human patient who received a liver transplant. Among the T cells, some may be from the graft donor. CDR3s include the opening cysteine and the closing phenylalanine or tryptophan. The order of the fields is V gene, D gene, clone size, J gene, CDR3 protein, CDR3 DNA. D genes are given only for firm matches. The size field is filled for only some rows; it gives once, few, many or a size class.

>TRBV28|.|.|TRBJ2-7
CASSSLGTSYEQYF
TGTGCCAGCAGTTCCCTAGGTACGTCCTACGAGCAGTACTTC
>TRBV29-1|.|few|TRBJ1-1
CSVDGLNTEAFF
TGCAGCGTTGACGGTCTGAACACTGAAGCTTTCTTT
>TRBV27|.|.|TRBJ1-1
CASRTLDTEAFF
TGTGCCAGCCGAACTCTGGACACTGAAGCTTTCTTT
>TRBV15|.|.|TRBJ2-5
CATSNPTGGGARETQYF
TGTGCCACCAGCAATCCCACTGGTGGGGGGGCGCGGGAGACCCAGTACTTC
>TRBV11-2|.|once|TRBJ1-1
CASSAYEYTEAFF
TGTGCCAGCAGCGCCTACGAGTACACTGAAGCTTTCTTT
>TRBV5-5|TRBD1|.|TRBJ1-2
CASSLGTGTNYGYTF
TGTGCCAGCAGCCTGGGGACAGGGACTAACTATGGCTACACCTTC
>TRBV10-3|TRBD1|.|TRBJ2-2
CAIREGAYPTGELFF
TGTGCCATCAGAGAGGGGGCATATCCTACCGGGGAGCTGTTTTTT
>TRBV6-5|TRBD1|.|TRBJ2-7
CASSYRTGKQYF
TGTGCCAGCAGTTACCGGACAGGGAAACAGTACTTC
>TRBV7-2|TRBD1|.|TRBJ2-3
CASSPARDRVNTQYF
TGTGCCAGCAGCCCCGCCCGGGACAGGGTAAATACGCAGTATTTT
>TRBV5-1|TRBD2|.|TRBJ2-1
CASSLAPAGGDEQFF
TGCGCCAGCAGCTTGGCCCCTGCGGGGGGAGATGAGCAGTTCTTC
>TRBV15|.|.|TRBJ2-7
CATSGGGPRSYEQYF
TGTGCCACCAGCGGAGGGGGGCCCCGCTCCTACGAGCAGTACTTC
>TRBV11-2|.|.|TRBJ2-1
CASSLEGGNYNEQFF
TGTGCCAGCAGCTTAGAGGGCGGAAACTACAATGAGCAGTTCTTC
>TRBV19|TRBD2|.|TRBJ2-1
CASSIGGSGTRFF
TGTGCCAGTAGTATTGGCGGTAGCGGGACGCGGTTCTTC
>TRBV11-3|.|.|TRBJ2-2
CASSSGHLNTGELFF
TGTGCCAGCAGTTCTGGACACCTAAACACCGGGGAGCTGTTTTTT
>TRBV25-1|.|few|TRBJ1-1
CASSEMGRSEAFF
TGTGCCAGCAGTGAAATGGGCAGATCTGAAGCTTTCTTT
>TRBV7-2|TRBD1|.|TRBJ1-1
CASSLGTGARLNTEAFF
TGTGCCAGCAGCTTGGGAACAGGGGCCCGCCTGAACACTGAAGCTTTCTTT
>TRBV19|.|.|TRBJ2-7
CASSSHPWLRSYEQYF
TGTGCCAGTAGTTCCCACCCGTGGTTGAGGTCCTACGAGCAGTACTTC
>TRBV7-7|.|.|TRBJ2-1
CASSSSRGSYNEQFF
TGTGCCAGCAGCTCCAGCCGCGGCTCCTACAATGAGCAGTTCTTC
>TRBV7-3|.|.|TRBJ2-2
CASSLKRGNTGELFF
TGTGCCAGCAGCTTGAAGAGGGGGAACACCGGGGAGCTGTTTTTT
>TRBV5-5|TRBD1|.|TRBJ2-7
CASQVVGTGGREQYF
TGTGCCAGCCAAGTCGTAGGGACAGGGGGCCGAGAGCAGTACTTC
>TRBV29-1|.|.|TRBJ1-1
CSVSEIGAFF
TGCAGCGTTTCTGAGATAGGAGCTTTCTTT
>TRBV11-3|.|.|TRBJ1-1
CASSLEGENTEAFF
TGTGCCAGCAGCTTAGAGGGGGAAAACACTGAAGCTTTCTTT
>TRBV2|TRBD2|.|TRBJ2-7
CAGRGGGYEQYF
TGTGCCGGGCGGGGGGGAGGCTACGAGCAGTACTTC
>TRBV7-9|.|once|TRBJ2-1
CASSSRGGINEQFF
TGTGCCAGCAGCTCGAGGGGGGGCATAAATGAGCAGTTCTTC
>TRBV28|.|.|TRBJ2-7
CAGSRDTEYEQYF
TGTGCCGGGAGCCGGGACACCGAGTACGAGCAGTACTTC
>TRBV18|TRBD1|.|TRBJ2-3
CASSLGQGTDTQYF
TGTGCCAGCTCACTGGGACAGGGAACAGATACGCAGTATTTT
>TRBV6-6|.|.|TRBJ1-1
CASSSPTGADTEAFF
TGTGCCAGCAGCTCTCCGACAGGTGCGGACACTGAAGCTTTCTTT
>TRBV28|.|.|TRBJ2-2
CASQLDTGELFF
TGTGCCAGCCAACTCGACACCGGGGAGCTGTTTTTT
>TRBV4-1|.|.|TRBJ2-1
CASSQEPNEQFF
TGCGCCAGCAGCCAAGAACCGAATGAGCAGTTCTTC
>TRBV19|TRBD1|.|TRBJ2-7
CATRTGGLYEQYF
TGTGCCACTAGAACAGGGGGCCTCTACGAGCAGTACTTC
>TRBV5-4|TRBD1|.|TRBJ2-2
CASSTGTGNTGELFF
TGTGCCAGCAGCACGGGGACAGGCAACACCGGGGAGCTGTTTTTT
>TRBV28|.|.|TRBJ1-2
CASRQGPSYTF
TGTGCCAGCAGGCAGGGACCCTCTTACACCTTC
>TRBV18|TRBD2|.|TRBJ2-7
CASSPPAGGTYEQYF
TGTGCCAGCTCACCACCGGCGGGAGGGACCTACGAGCAGTACTTC
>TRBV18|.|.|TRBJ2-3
CASSRSSGRPTDTQYF
TGTGCCAGCTCCCGTTCGAGCGGACGACCCACAGATACGCAGTATTTT
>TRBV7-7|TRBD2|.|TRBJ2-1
CASSPGLGDEQFF
TGTGCCAGCAGCCCCGGACTAGGTGATGAGCAGTTCTTC
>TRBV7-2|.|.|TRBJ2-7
CASSLGGKHEQYF
TGTGCCAGCAGCTTGGGCGGGAAGCACGAGCAGTACTTC
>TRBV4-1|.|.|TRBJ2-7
CASSQVNLVSYGEQYF
TGCGCCAGCAGCCAAGTTAATCTAGTAAGTTATGGCGAGCAGTACTTC
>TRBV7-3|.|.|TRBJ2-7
CASSLSPGAGNEQYF
TGTGCCAGCAGCTTATCCCCCGGGGCAGGCAACGAGCAGTACTTC
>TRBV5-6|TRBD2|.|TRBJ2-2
CASSLLLAGGPTGELFF
TGTGCCAGCAGCTTATTACTAGCGGGGGGGCCCACCGGGGAGCTGTTTTTT
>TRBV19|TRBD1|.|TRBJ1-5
CASRPGQGAFQPQHF
TGTGCCAGTAGACCGGGACAGGGGGCATTTCAGCCCCAGCATTTT
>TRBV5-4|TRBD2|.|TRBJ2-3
CASSLGLAGGTDTQYF
TGTGCCAGCAGCTTGGGGCTAGCGGGGGGCACAGATACGCAGTATTTT
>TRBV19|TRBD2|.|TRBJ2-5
CASSGLAGERGETQYF
TGTGCCAGTAGCGGACTAGCGGGAGAGCGTGGGGAGACCCAGTACTTC
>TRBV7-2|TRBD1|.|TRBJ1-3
CASSPGQLHSGNTIYF
TGTGCCAGCAGCCCGGGACAGCTCCACTCTGGAAACACCATATATTTT
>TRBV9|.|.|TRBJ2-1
CASSVRTVGYNEQFF
TGTGCCAGCAGCGTACGGACTGTGGGCTACAATGAGCAGTTCTTC
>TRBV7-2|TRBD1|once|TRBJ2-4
CASSFDRVVQYF
TGTGCCAGCAGCTTCGACAGGGTGGTTCAGTACTTC
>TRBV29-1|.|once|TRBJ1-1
CSVAGLANTEAFF
TGCAGCGTTGCCGGACTGGCGAACACTGAAGCTTTCTTT
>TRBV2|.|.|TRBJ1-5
CASSPAWGNNQPQHF
TGTGCCAGCAGTCCTGCCTGGGGGAACAATCAGCCCCAGCATTTT
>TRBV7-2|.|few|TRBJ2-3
CASSLGVATDTQYF
TGTGCCAGCAGCTTAGGGGTAGCCACAGATACGCAGTATTTT
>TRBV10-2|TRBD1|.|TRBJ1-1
CASSRGTDTEAFF
TGCGCCAGCAGCCGCGGGACAGACACTGAAGCTTTCTTT
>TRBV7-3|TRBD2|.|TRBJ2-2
CASRRGAGANTGELFF
TGTGCCAGCAGACGGGGAGCGGGGGCTAACACCGGGGAGCTGTTTTTT
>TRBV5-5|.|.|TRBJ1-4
CASSPAGGTNEKLFF
TGTGCCAGCAGCCCGGCGGGGGGAACTAATGAAAAACTGTTTTTT
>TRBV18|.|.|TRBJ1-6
CASSPKAGRGYSYNSPLHF
TGTGCCAGCTCACCCAAGGCAGGACGAGGCTACTCCTATAATTCACCCCTCCACTTT
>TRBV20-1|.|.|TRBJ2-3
CSAPVDTQYF
TGCAGTGCTCCTGTAGATACGCAGTATTTT
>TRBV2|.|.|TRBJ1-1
CASTPQSRGSEAFF
TGTGCCAGCACTCCGCAGTCCCGGGGGTCTGAAGCTTTCTTT
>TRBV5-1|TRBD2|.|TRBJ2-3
CASSLGLAGSDTQYF
TGCGCCAGCAGCTTGGGTCTAGCGGGATCAGATACGCAGTATTTT